The clone carrying this T cell receptor beta chain occurred many times. This CDR3 has 15 amino acids. Germline assignment: CDR1 GTSNPN and CDR2 SVGIG (reference sequence). After removal of 8 bases from V and 6 bases from J, the junction contained 18 bases not matched to a gene. Amplification targeted TCR beta CDR3 regions from RNA transcripts. A set of HTBI primers served as the primers for a first-round RT-PCR of the TCR CDR3. TCRdb processed the multiplex PCR reads anew with MiXCR; each CDR3 protein has one entry. The table has roughly 720,000 distinct CDR3 sequences, 15% to 20% seen once; the top ten hold around 16%. These data come from a study of T cells in Graves' hyperthyroidism and ophthalmopathy. It was 8 to 10 ml of fresh peripheral blood that supplied the PBMCs.

The J gene is TRBJ1-2, the V gene TRBV30; 7 nucleotides agree with TRBD1. This sequence was found in a man aged 50 or older with Graves' hyperthyroidism. Sequenced: blood. CDR3 amino acids: CASLKRGRVGDGYTF. In DNA form, the CDR3 reads TGTGCCAGTTTGAAAAGGGGGCGAGTAGGGGATGGCTACACCTTC.